This T cell receptor (beta chain) emerged from a study of blood T cell repertoires in COVID-19. Data came from immunoSEQ multiplex PCR; TCRdb stores just in-frame clones and leaves some out. The data show around 100,000 clones, around 80% seen once. From germline, CDR1 is SGHTA and CDR2 FQGNSA. This CDR3 contains 14 residues. Trimming stripped 2 bases from V and 0 bases from J, with 5 bases between. V gene TRBV7-2 combines with J gene TRBJ1-3; D remains unclear. The origin of this receptor is a human donor in a cohort sampled during active COVID-19. Sequencing used peripheral blood. CDR3 DNA sequence: TGTGCCAGCAGCTTATGGGCCTCTGGAAACACCATATATTTT. Its translation is CASSLWASGNTIYF. Looking up the rest from reference TRBV7-2 and TRBJ1-3 gives the full variable domain: GAGVSQSPSNKVTEKGKDVELRCDPISGHTALYWYRQSLGQGLEFLIYFQGNSAPDKSGLPSDRFSAERTGGSVSTLTIQRTQQEDSAVYLCASSLWASGNTIYFGEGSWLTVV.